What follows are 19 T cell receptor beta chains derived from one specimen sequenced in a study of blood T cell repertoires in COVID-19. Sequencing was performed with immunoSEQ multiplex PCR; in TCRdb, only in-frame clones are kept and a portion is missing. The table lists approximately 380,000 clones, 88% of them singletons. Sequenced: PBMCs or T cells enriched from blood (not recorded which). Receptors were obtained from a woman aged 18-35 years who had recovered from COVID-19.

This clone appeared a single time. The rearrangement joins TRBV20-1 to TRBJ1-2, with no clear D. Germline loops: CDR1 DFQATT, CDR2 SNEGSKA (reference sequence). V lost 0 bases to trimming and J lost 14 bases, with 10 bases between them. The CDR3 is 10 amino acids. The CDR3 coding sequence is TGCAGTGCTAGAGATCCCCGCGAGACCTTC. It specifies CSARDPRETF.

The V and J genes are TRBV12-3 or TRBV12-4 and TRBJ1-2; D gene ambiguous. The CDR3 extends over 10 amino acids. The V and J ends lost 6 bases and 5 bases respectively, with 4 bases between them. The CDR3 bases are TGTGCCAGCAGCGGGTATGGCTACACCTTC. Its translation: CASSGYGYTF.

The chain links TRBV29-1 to TRBJ1-2, with unresolved D. The CDR3 covers 14 residues. Germline-derived CDR1 and CDR2 are SQVTM and ANQGSEA. The V end was cut by 3 bases, the J end by 0 bases, with 11 bases between. The CDR3 spells CSVERSNTNYGYTF. The CDR3 DNA follows: TGCAGCGTTGAGCGCTCGAATACTAACTATGGCTACACCTTC.

This chain links TRBV5-5 with TRBJ1-4; D is unclear. Germline V lookup: CDR1 SGHKS, CDR2 YYEKEE (reference sequence). V gave up 1 base and J gave up 5 bases, with 9 bases separating them. The CDR3 runs 14 residues. CDR3 region: CASSLTAQNEKLFF. In nucleotides, the CDR3 is TGTGCCAGCAGCTTGACAGCACAGAATGAAAAACTGTTTTTT.

The chain recombines TRBV6-6 with TRBJ2-1, with no clear D. Germline CDR1 MNHNY, CDR2 SVGAGI (reference sequence). The CDR3 covers 11 residues. V shed 4 bases and J shed 6 bases, with 4 bases lying between them. The chain's CDR3 is CASSSLNEQFF. The CDR3 DNA reads as TGTGCCAGCAGTTCTCTCAATGAGCAGTTCTTC.

The rearrangement joins TRBV3-1 (or the pseudogene TRBV3-2) to TRBJ2-2; 7 bases match TRBD1. V was pared by 4 bases and J by 4 bases, with 6 bases of the junction left unmatched. The CDR3 loop spans 15 amino acids. From germline, CDR1 is LGHDT and CDR2 YNNKEL (reference sequence). CDR3 DNA sequence: TGTGCCAGCAGCCCCACAGGGGTGGCCACCGGGGAGCTGTTTTTT. Protein: CASSPTGVATGELFF.

The rearrangement uses TRBV7-3 and TRBJ1-1; 9 bases map to TRBD1. This CDR3 is built from 15 residues. Looked up from germline, CDR1 is SGHTA and CDR2 is FQGTGA. The J segment lost 0 bases and the V segment lost 5 bases, leaving 4 bases of the junction unmatched. DNA for the CDR3: TGTGCCAGCAGCCCAACAGGGGGCGTGAACACTGAAGCTTTCTTT. Translation gives CASSPTGGVNTEAFF.

This clone was detected only a few times. This chain connects TRBV7-3 to TRBJ2-2, with D maybe TRBD2 (5 bases). The CDR3 spans 14 residues. Germline V gives CDR1 SGHTA, CDR2 FQGTGA. The V gene lost 10 bases and the J gene lost 1 base, with 13 bases spanning the gap. This CDR3 is CATRRTKNTGELFF. In DNA form, the CDR3 reads TGTGCCACCCGGAGGACGAAGAACACCGGGGAGCTGTTTTTT.

The chain recombines TRBV27 with TRBJ2-3; no definite D call. With 3 bases removed from V and 2 bases from J, the gap between germline ends came to 12 bases. The CDR3 runs 15 residues. Per germline, CDR1 MNHEY and CDR2 SMNVEV (reference sequence). The CDR3 DNA follows: TGTGCCAGCAGTTTGGCTCGTACCCCCACAGATACGCAGTATTTT. Amino acid sequence: CASSLARTPTDTQYF.

J is TRBJ2-3 and V is TRBV7-9, with a weak D call TRBD1 (6 bases). CDR1 is SEHNR and CDR2 is FQNEAQ in the germline V gene (reference sequence). Trimming left V 6 bases short and J 2 bases short, with 15 bases between. This CDR3 spans 15 amino acids. CDR3 sequence reads: CASSSRDKLTDTQYF. As DNA, the CDR3 is TGTGCCAGCAGTTCACGGGACAAGCTCACAGATACGCAGTATTTT.

This clone was recorded once. The chain carries TRBV3-1 (or the pseudogene TRBV3-2) and TRBJ2-6; TRBD1 aligns across 7 bases. The CDR3 consists of 17 residues. CDR1 and CDR2 from the germline V gene are LGHDT and YNNKEL (reference sequence). The J segment lost 0 bases and the V segment lost 5 bases, leaving 7 bases of the junction unmatched. The CDR3 sequence is CASSSTGQISGANVLTF. The CDR3 region has the DNA TGTGCCAGCAGCTCGACGGGACAGATCTCTGGGGCCAACGTCCTGACTTTC.

The V and J genes are TRBV28 and TRBJ1-1; D is undetermined. V lost 3 bases and J lost 0, with 11 bases in between. Per the germline V gene, CDR1 is MDHEN and CDR2 is SYDVKM. This CDR3 is 15 amino acids long. CDR3 coding DNA: TGTGCCAGCAGTTTTTGGCAGAACATGAACACTGAAGCTTTCTTT. Translating it yields CASSFWQNMNTEAFF.

This chain connects TRBV4-1 to TRBJ1-2, with unresolved D. This CDR3 is 14 amino acids long. The germline V gene encodes CDR1 MGHRA and CDR2 YSYEKL. V was cut by 0 bases and J by 4 bases, with 9 bases left in between. CDR3 coding DNA: TGCGCCAGCAGCCAAGATGGAGCAGTCTATGGCTACACCTTC. Translating gives CASSQDGAVYGYTF.

This clone was counted a single time. The gene calls are TRBV7-3 and TRBJ1-6, with a tentative D call TRBD1 (5 bases). The V end was cut by 0 bases, the J end by 9 bases, with 18 bases between. The V gene's germline CDR1 is SGHTA and CDR2 FQGTGA. The CDR3 covers 17 residues. The CDR3 loop reads CASSLTTPGKARSPLHF. CDR3 nucleotide sequence: TGTGCCAGCAGCTTAACAACGCCAGGGAAGGCTCGTTCACCCCTCCACTTT.

The J gene is TRBJ1-6, the V gene TRBV5-1; TRBD1 might be the D (5 bases). CDR3 size: 15 residues. Germline V gene sequence: CDR1 SGHRS, CDR2 YFSETQ. Trimming took off 0 bases at V and 5 bases at J, with 9 bases between the two ends. CDR3: CASSLGQLDNSPLHF. Written as DNA, the CDR3 is TGCGCCAGCAGCTTGGGACAGCTTGATAATTCACCCCTCCACTTT. Using reference TRBV5-1 and TRBJ1-6 for the parts outside the CDR3, the full variable domain is KAGVTQTPRYLIKTRGQQVTLSCSPISGHRSVSWYQQTPGQGLQFLFEYFSETQRNKGNFPGRFSGRQFSNSRSEMNVSTLELGDSALYLCASSLGQLDNSPLHFGNGTRLTVT.

This chain connects TRBV2 to TRBJ2-7, with TRBD2 matching 12 bases. This CDR3 has 14 residues. The V gene's germline CDR1 is SNHLY and CDR2 FYNNEI. The V gene end was trimmed by 4 bases and the J gene end by 6 bases; junction bases not matched to a gene: 4. CDR3 in amino acids: CASSAPSGGAEQYF. CDR3 in DNA: TGTGCCAGCAGTGCCCCTAGCGGGGGGGCCGAGCAGTACTTC.

This chain connects TRBV27 to TRBJ1-5; a weak D match, TRBD1 (6 bases). Looked up from germline, CDR1 is MNHEY and CDR2 is SMNVEV (reference sequence). V was pared by 5 bases and J by 1 base, with 9 bases between. The CDR3 is 14 residues long. The CDR3 nucleotides are TGTGCCAGCAGTGAACAGGGCAGCAATCAGCCCCAGCATTTT. Its protein is CASSEQGSNQPQHF.

This chain links TRBV18 with TRBJ1-1; D is perhaps TRBD1 (5 bases). CDR1 and CDR2 from the germline V gene are KGHSH and LQKENI. Trimming cost V 5 bases and J 2 bases, with 6 bases left between them. The CDR3 has 12 residues. The CDR3 region is CASSTGNTEAFF. CDR3 bases: TGTGCCAGCTCAACAGGCAACACTGAAGCTTTCTTT.

In the case of this clone: The junction departs from the called germline gene at one end, perhaps through a read error. The chain combines TRBV2 with TRBJ2-7; 10 nucleotides match TRBD2. CDR1 and CDR2 (germline): SNHLY, FYNNEI. The CDR3 runs to 16 residues. CDR3 loop: CASREVWPSGGYEQYF. The CDR3 region has the DNA TGTGCCAGCAGAGAAGTCTGGCCTAGCGGGGGCTACGAGCAGTACTTC.